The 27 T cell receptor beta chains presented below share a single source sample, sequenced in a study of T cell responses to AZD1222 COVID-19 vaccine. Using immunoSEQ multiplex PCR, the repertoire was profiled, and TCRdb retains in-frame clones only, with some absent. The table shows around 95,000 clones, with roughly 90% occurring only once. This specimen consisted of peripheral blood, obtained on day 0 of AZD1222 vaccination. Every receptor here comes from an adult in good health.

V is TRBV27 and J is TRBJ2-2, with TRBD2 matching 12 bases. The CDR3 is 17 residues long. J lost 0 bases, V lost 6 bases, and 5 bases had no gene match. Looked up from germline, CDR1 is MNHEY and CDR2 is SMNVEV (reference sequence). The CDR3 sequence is CASSLGLAGPNTGELFF. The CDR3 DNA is TGTGCCAGCAGCCTGGGACTAGCGGGTCCGAACACCGGGGAGCTGTTTTTT.

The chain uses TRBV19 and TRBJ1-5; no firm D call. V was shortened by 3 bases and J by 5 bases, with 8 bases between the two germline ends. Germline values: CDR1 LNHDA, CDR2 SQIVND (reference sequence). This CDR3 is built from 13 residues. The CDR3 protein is CASSIVGDQPQHF. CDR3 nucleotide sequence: TGTGCCAGTAGTATTGTCGGGGATCAGCCCCAGCATTTT. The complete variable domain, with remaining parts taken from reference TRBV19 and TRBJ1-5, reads DGGITQSPKYLFRKEGQNVTLSCEQNLNHDAMYWYRQDPGQGLRLIYYSQIVNDFQKGDIAEGYSVSREKKESFPLTVTSAQKNPTAFYLCASSIVGDQPQHFGDGTRLSIL.

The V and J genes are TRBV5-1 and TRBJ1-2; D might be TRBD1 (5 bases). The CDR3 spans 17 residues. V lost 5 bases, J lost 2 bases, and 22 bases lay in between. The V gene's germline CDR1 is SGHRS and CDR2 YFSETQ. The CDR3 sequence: CASRGNFRQPTNYGYTF. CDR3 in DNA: TGCGCCAGCAGGGGAAATTTCCGACAGCCTACCAACTATGGCTACACCTTC.

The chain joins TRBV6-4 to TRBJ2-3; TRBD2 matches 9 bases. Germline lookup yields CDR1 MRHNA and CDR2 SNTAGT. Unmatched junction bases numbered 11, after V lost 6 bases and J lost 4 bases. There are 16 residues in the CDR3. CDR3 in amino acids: CASSLSSGNGADTQYF. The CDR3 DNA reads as TGTGCCAGCAGCCTTTCTAGCGGGAATGGGGCAGATACGCAGTATTTT.

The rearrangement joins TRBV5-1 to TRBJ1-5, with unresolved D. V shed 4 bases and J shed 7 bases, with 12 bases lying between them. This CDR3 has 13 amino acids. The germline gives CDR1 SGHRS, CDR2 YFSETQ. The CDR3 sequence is CASSREGSQPQHF. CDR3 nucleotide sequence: TGCGCCAGCAGCCGAGAGGGTAGCCAGCCCCAGCATTTT.

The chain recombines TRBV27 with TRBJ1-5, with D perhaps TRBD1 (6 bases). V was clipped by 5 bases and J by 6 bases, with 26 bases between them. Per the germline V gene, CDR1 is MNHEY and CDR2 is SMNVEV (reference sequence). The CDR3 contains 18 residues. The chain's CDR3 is CASSPLPPRLKGGQPQHF. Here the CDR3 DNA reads TGTGCCAGCAGTCCTCTTCCCCCTAGACTCAAGGGGGGTCAGCCCCAGCATTTT.

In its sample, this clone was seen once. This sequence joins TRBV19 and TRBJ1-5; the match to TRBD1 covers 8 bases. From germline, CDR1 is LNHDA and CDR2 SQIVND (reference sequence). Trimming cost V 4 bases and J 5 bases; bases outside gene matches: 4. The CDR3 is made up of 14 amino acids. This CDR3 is CASSTRQGYQPQHF. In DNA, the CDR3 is TGTGCCAGTAGTACCCGACAGGGGTATCAGCCCCAGCATTTT.

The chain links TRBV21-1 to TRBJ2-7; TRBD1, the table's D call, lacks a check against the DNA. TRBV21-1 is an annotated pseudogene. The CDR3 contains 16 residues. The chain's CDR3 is CASRDLRDRGSYEQYF. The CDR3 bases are TGTGCCAGCAGAGACCTCCGGGACAGGGGGTCCTACGAGCAGTACTTC.

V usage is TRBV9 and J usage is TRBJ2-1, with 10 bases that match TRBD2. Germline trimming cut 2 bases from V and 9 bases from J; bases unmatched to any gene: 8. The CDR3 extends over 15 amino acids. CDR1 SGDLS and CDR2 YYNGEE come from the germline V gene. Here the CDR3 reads CASSVGTSDVSEQFF. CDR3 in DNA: TGTGCCAGCAGCGTCGGGACTAGCGATGTCAGTGAGCAGTTCTTC.

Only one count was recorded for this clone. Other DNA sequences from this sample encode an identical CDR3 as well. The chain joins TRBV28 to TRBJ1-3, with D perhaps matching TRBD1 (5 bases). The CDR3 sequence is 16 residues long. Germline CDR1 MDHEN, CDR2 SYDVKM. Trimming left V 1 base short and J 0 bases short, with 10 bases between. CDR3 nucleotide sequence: TGTGCCAGCAGTTTATCTCAGGGACTCTCTGGAAACACCATATATTTT. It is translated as CASSLSQGLSGNTIYF. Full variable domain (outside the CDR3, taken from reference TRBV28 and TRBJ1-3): DVKVTQSSRYLVKRTGEKVFLECVQDMDHENMFWYRQDPGLGLRLIYFSYDVKMKEKGDIPEGYSVSREKKERFSLILESASTNQTSMYLCASSLSQGLSGNTIYFGEGSWLTVV.

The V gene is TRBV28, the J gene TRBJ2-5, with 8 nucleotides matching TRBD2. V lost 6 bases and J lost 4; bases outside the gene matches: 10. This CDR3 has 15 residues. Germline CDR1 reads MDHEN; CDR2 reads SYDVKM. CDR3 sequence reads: CASSLLREGPETQYF. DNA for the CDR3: TGTGCCAGCAGCCTGCTCCGGGAGGGCCCAGAGACCCAGTACTTC.

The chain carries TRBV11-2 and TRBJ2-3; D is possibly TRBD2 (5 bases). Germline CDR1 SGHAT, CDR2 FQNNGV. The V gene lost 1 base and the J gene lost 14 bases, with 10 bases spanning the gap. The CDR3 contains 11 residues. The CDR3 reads CASSLGGRLYF. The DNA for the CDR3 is TGTGCCAGCAGCTTAGGAGGGAGACTGTATTTT.

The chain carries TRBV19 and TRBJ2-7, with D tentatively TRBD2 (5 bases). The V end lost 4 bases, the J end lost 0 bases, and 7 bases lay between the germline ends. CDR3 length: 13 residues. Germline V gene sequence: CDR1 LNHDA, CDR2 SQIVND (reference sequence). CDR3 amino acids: CASSTRDSYEQYF. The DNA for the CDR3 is TGTGCCAGTAGTACCCGGGACTCCTACGAGCAGTACTTC.

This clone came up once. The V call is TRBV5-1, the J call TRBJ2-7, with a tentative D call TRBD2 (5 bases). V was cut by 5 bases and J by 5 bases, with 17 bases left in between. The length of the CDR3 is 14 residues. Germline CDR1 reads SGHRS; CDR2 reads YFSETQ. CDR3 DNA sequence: TGCGCCAGCAGGTCCAGCGGAGTTCTCAACGAGCAGTACTTC. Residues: CASRSSGVLNEQYF.

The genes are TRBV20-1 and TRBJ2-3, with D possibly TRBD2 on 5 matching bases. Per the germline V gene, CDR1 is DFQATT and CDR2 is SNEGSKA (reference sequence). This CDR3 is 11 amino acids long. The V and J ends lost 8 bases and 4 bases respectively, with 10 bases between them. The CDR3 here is CSYEGADTQYF. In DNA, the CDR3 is TGCAGTTATGAGGGAGCAGATACGCAGTATTTT.

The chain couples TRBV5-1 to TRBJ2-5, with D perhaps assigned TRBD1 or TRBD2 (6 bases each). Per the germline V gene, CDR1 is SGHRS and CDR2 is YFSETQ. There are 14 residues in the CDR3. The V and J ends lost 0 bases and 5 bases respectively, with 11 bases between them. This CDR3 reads CASSLEGGQETQYF. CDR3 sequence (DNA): TGCGCCAGCAGCTTGGAGGGGGGCCAGGAGACCCAGTACTTC.

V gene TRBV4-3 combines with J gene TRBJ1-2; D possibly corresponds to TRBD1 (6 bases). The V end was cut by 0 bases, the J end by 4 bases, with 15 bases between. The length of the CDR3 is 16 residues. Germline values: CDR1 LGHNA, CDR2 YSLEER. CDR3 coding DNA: TGCGCCAGCAGCCAAGACCACAGGGTATCCCCCTATGGCTACACCTTC. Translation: CASSQDHRVSPYGYTF.

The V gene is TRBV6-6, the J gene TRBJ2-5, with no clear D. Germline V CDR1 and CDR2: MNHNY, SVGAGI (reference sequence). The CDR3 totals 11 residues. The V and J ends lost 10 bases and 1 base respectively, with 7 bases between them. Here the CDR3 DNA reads TGTGCCACTCGACTCCAAGAGACCCAGTACTTC. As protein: CATRLQETQYF.

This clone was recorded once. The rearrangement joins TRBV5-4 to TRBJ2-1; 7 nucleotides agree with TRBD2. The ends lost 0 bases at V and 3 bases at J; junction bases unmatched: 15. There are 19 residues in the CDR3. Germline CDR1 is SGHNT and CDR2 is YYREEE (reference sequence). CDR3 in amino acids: CASSLGLGTTSDYYNEQFF. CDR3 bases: TGTGCCAGCAGCTTGGGGTTGGGGACTACCTCCGATTACTACAATGAGCAGTTCTTC.

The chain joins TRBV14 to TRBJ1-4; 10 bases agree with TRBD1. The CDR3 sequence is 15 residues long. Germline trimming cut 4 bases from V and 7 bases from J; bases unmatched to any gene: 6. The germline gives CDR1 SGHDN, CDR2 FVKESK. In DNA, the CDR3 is TGTGCCAGCAGCCTAAGGACAGGGGGAAGTGAAAAACTGTTTTTT. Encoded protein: CASSLRTGGSEKLFF.

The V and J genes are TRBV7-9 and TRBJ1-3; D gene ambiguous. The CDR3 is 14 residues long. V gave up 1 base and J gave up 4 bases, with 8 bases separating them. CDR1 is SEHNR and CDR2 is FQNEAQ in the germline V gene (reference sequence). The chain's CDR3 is CASSLVQAGNTIYF. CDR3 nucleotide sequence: TGTGCCAGCAGCTTAGTACAAGCCGGAAACACCATATATTTT.

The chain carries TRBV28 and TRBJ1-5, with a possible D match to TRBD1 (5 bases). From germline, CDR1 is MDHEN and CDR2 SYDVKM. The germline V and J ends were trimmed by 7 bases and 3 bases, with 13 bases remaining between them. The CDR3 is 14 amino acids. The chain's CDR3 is CASTEAGNNQPQHF. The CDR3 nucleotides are TGTGCCAGCACCGAGGCAGGGAACAATCAGCCCCAGCATTTT.

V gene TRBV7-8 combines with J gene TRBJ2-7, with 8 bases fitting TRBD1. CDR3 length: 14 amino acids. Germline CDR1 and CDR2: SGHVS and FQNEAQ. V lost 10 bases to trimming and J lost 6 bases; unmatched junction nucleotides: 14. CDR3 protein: CATRKRTGTGEQYF. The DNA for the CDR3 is TGTGCCACCAGGAAAAGGACAGGGACTGGCGAGCAGTACTTC.

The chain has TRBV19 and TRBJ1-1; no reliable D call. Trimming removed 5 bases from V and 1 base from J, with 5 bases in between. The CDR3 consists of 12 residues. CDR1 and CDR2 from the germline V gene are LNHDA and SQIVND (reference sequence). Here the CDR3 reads CASSFENTEAFF. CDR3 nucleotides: TGTGCCAGTAGTTTCGAGAACACTGAAGCTTTCTTT.

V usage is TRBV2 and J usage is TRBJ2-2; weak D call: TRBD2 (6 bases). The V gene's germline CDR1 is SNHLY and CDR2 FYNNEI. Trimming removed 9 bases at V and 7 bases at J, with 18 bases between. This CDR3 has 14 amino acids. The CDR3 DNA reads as TGTGCCAGTAGAACTACTGGGGGGTACGGGGAGCTGTTTTTT. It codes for CASRTTGGYGELFF.

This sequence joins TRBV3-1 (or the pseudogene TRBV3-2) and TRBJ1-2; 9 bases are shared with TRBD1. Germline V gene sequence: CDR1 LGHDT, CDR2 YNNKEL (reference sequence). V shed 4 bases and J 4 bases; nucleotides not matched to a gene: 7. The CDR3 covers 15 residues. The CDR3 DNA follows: TGTGCCAGCAGCCCCATTCCGGGACAGGGCTATGGCTACACCTTC. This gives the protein CASSPIPGQGYGYTF.

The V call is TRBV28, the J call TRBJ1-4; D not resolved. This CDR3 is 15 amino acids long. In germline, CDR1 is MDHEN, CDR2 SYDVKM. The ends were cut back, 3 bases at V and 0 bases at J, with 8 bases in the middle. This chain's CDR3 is CASSFDGATNEKLFF. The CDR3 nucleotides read TGTGCCAGCAGTTTCGACGGTGCAACTAATGAAAAACTGTTTTTT.